This entry lists 15 T cell receptor beta chains sequenced from one sample in a study of T-cell reconstitution after alpha-beta-depleted transplantation in children. During its preparation, the TCRbeta library received unique molecular identifiers. TCRdb analysed the PCR reads with MiXCR anew, one entry per CDR3 protein. The table has 420,000 or so distinct CDR3 sequences, approximately 10% seen once. This specimen was PBMCs from the stem cell graft donor, taken from the stem cell graft. All receptors derive from a human donor who donated a stem cell graft to a child with acute myeloid leukemia.

V usage is TRBV11-2 and J usage is TRBJ1-2; no definite D call. Germline CDR1 and CDR2: SGHAT and FQNNGV. Trimming cost V 0 bases and J 3 bases, with 17 bases left between them. The CDR3 spans 17 residues. The CDR3 DNA reads TGTGCCAGCAGCTTAGATCTCTATCTTCGGGGTTACTATGGCTACACCTTC. Protein product: CASSLDLYLRGYYGYTF.

This chain joins TRBV11-1 and TRBJ2-3; D is perhaps TRBD1 (6 bases). The CDR3 is 18 amino acids. Trimming removed 3 bases at V and 2 bases at J, with 21 bases between. Looked up from germline, CDR1 is SGHAT and CDR2 is FQDESV (reference sequence). The CDR3 spells CASSLGLSGGTTTDTQYF. CDR3 DNA sequence: TGTGCCAGCAGCTTGGGGCTAAGTGGGGGCACTACCACAGATACGCAGTATTTT. Supplemented by reference TRBV11-1 and TRBJ2-3, the full variable domain reads EAEVAQSPRYKITEKSQAVAFWCDPISGHATLYWYRQILGQGPELLVQFQDESVVDDSQLPKDRFSAERLKGVDSTLKIQPAELGDSAMYLCASSLGLSGGTTTDTQYFGPGTRLTVL.

This clonotype was counted many times. The chain couples TRBV7-2 to TRBJ2-5; D uncertain. Looked up from germline, CDR1 is SGHTA and CDR2 is FQGNSA. The CDR3 sequence is 14 residues long. V lost 5 bases and J lost 5, with 15 bases in between. Written as DNA, the CDR3 is TGTGCCAGCAGCGCCTCCGGACCCTTTGAGACCCAGTACTTC. Translating gives CASSASGPFETQYF.

DNA of the CDR3: TGCAGTGCTCCCGGGGCCCAAGAGACCCAGTACTTC. Translating gives CSAPGAQETQYF. This chain joins TRBV20-1 and TRBJ2-5; D possibly uses TRBD1 or TRBD2 (5 bases each). V dropped 5 bases and J dropped 1 base, with 8 bases sitting between them. In germline, CDR1 is DFQATT, CDR2 SNEGSKA (reference sequence). This CDR3 region has 12 residues.

The V call is TRBV7-3, the J call TRBJ2-2, with a possible D match to TRBD2 (5 bases). The CDR3 covers 14 residues. V lost 1 base, J lost 6 bases, and 9 bases lay in between. Germline loops: CDR1 SGHTA, CDR2 FQGTGA. CDR3 in amino acids: CASSLRGYPGELFF. The CDR3 DNA follows: TGTGCCAGCAGCTTAAGAGGGTACCCCGGGGAGCTGTTTTTT.

This sequence joins TRBV7-8 and TRBJ2-7; 9 nucleotides align to TRBD2. This CDR3 is 14 amino acids long. The V and J ends lost 4 bases and 3 bases, in that order; junction bases with no gene match: 4. Germline lookup yields CDR1 SGHVS and CDR2 FQNEAQ. CDR3 DNA: TGTGCCAGCAGCTCACTAGCGGGCCACTACGAGCAGTACTTC. It codes for CASSSLAGHYEQYF.

The chain combines TRBV20-1 with TRBJ1-2; 9 bases align to TRBD1. V lost 3 bases to trimming and J lost 8 bases; unmatched junction nucleotides: 10. The length of the CDR3 is 14 residues. The germline V gene encodes CDR1 DFQATT and CDR2 SNEGSKA (reference sequence). The CDR3 protein is CSASPMRQGGGYTF. CDR3 in DNA: TGCAGTGCTAGTCCGATGAGACAGGGGGGCGGCTACACCTTC.

The chain has TRBV18 and TRBJ2-7; D is possibly TRBD2 (5 bases). The CDR3 sequence is 13 residues long. Trimming left V 2 bases short and J 6 bases short, with 11 bases between. Germline CDR1 reads KGHSH; CDR2 reads LQKENI. The chain's CDR3 is CASSPVSESEQYV. DNA of the CDR3: TGTGCCAGCTCACCAGTTAGCGAATCCGAGCAGTACGTC.

This clonotype was picked up many times. The chain combines TRBV20-1 with TRBJ2-1; D possibly corresponds to TRBD2 (6 bases). The CDR3 loop spans 15 amino acids. V was pared by 6 bases and J by 6 bases, with 21 bases between. CDR1 is DFQATT, CDR2 SNEGSKA, per germline (reference sequence). The CDR3 DNA sequence: TGCAGTGCCCCAACGGGGACTTTGGACGTCAATGAGCAGTTCTTC. This encodes CSAPTGTLDVNEQFF.

The sample holds many counts of this clonotype. The CDR3 protein is CASSRDAEGTGELFF. The CDR3 coding sequence is TGTGCCAGCAGCAGGGACGCCGAGGGCACCGGGGAGCTGTTTTTT. The V gene is TRBV4-2, the J gene TRBJ2-2; D tentatively fits TRBD1 or TRBD2 (5 bases each). The V and J ends lost 5 bases and 4 bases respectively, with 14 bases between them. Germline values: CDR1 LGHNA, CDR2 YNFKEQ. CDR3 length: 15 amino acids.

In this sample, this clonotype turned up a few times. V is TRBV6-5 and J is TRBJ1-1; D might be TRBD1 (5 bases). Germline values: CDR1 MNHEY, CDR2 SVGAGI. The V end lost 0 bases, the J end lost 1 base, and 12 bases lay between the germline ends. This CDR3 is 16 amino acids long. The CDR3 loop reads CASSYSSQGENTEAFF. The DNA for the CDR3 is TGTGCCAGCAGTTACTCGTCGCAGGGAGAGAACACTGAAGCTTTCTTT.

A few counts support this clonotype. The rearrangement uses TRBV5-1 and TRBJ2-7; 7 nucleotides match TRBD2. This CDR3 has 15 amino acids. Germline CDR1 reads SGHRS; CDR2 reads YFSETQ. The V gene end was trimmed by 4 bases and the J gene end by 8 bases; junction bases not matched to a gene: 15. CDR3 DNA: TGCGCCAGCAGCCCGGGGAGCCCGGGAGGAAGGCAGCAGTACTTC. As protein: CASSPGSPGGRQQYF.

This clonotype appeared many times. This chain links TRBV15 with TRBJ2-3; 7 nucleotides align to TRBD2. The CDR3 is made up of 17 amino acids. Germline V gene lookup returns CDR1 LNHNV and CDR2 YYDKDF (reference sequence). Trimming at V came to 0 bases and at J to 9 bases, leaving 15 bases not matched to a gene. This CDR3 reads CATSRDRVAGDRGTQYF. In DNA, the CDR3 is TGTGCCACCAGCAGAGATCGGGTTGCGGGGGACCGCGGAACGCAGTATTTT.

This clonotype has a handful of counts. The J gene is TRBJ1-5, the V gene TRBV27; possible D gene TRBD1, 5 bases. Germline CDR1 reads MNHEY; CDR2 reads SMNVEV (reference sequence). The CDR3 length is 15 residues. V was cut by 4 bases and J by 6 bases, with 16 bases left in between. The CDR3 coding sequence is TGTGCCAGCAGTTCCCACGAGGGGATGAGTCAGCCCCAGCATTTT. It encodes CASSSHEGMSQPQHF.

Ten or more counts support this clonotype. The chain employs TRBV12-3 or TRBV12-4 and TRBJ2-5; 11 nucleotides agree with TRBD1. Trimming removed 6 bases from V and 6 bases from J; junction bases left unmatched: 6. This CDR3 is 14 amino acids long. The CDR3 DNA reads as TGTGCCAGCAGAAGGACAGGGGGCGACCAGACCCAGTACTTC. It yields the protein CASRRTGGDQTQYF.